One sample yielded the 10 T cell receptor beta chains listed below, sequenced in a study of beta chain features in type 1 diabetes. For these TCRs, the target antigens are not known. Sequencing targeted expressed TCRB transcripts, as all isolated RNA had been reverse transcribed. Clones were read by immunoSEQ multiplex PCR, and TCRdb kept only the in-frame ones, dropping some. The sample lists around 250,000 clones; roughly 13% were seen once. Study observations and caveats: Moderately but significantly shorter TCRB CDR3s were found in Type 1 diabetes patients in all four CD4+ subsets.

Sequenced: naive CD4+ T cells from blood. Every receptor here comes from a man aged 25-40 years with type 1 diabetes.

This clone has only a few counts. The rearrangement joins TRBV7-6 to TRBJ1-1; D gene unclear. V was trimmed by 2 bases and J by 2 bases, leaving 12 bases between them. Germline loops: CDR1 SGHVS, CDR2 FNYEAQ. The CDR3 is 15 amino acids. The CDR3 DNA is TGTGCCAGCAGCTTACGAGGGCGGGGAAACACTGAAGCTTTCTTT. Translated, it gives CASSLRGRGNTEAFF.

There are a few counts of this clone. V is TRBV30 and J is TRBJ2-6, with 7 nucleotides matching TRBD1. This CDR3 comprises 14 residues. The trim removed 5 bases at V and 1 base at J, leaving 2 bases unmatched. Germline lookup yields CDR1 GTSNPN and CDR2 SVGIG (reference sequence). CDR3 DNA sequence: TGTGCCTGGGACAGGGCATCTGGGGCCAACGTCCTGACTTTC. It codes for CAWDRASGANVLTF. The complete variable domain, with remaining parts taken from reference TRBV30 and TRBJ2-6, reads SQTIHQWPATLVQPVGSPLSLECTVEGTSNPNLYWYRQAAGRGLQLLFYSVGIGQISSEVPQNLSASRPQDRQFILSSKKLLLSDSGFYLCAWDRASGANVLTFGAGSRLTVL.

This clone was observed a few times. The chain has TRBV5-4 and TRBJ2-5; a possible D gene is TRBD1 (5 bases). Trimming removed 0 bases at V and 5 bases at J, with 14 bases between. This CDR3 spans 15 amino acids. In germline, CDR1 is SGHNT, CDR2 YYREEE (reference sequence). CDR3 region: CASSLAYGRAETQYF. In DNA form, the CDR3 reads TGTGCCAGCAGCTTGGCATATGGCAGGGCGGAGACCCAGTACTTC. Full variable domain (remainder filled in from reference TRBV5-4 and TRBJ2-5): ETGVTQSPTHLIKTRGQQVTLRCSSQSGHNTVSWYQQALGQGPQFIFQYYREEENGRGNFPPRFSGLQFPNYSSELNVNALELDDSALYLCASSLAYGRAETQYFGPGTRLLVL.

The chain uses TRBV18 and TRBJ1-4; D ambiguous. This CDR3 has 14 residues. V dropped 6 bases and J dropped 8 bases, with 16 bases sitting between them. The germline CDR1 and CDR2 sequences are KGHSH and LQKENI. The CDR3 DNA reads TGTGCCAGCTCTCGAGGACCGGGAGTGGAAAAACTGTTTTTT. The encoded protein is CASSRGPGVEKLFF.

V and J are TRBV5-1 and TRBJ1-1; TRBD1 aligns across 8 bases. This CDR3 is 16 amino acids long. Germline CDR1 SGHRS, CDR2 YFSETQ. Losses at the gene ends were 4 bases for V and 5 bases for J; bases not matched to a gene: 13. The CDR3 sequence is CASSPALTGGNTEAFF. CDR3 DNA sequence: TGCGCCAGCAGCCCGGCCCTTACAGGGGGAAATACTGAAGCTTTCTTT.

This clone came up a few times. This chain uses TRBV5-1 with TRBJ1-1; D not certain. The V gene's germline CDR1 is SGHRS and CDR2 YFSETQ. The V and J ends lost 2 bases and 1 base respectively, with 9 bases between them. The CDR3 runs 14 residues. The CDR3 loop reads CASSFGRSNTEAFF. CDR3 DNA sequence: TGCGCCAGCAGCTTTGGCCGATCGAACACTGAAGCTTTCTTT.

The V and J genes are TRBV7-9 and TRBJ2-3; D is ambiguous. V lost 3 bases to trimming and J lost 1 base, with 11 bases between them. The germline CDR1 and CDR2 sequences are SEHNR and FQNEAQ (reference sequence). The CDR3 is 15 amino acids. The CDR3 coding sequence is TGTGCCAGCAGCTTGTTACTTGAAGGCACAGATACGCAGTATTTT. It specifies CASSLLLEGTDTQYF. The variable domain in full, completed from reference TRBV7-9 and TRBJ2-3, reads DTGVSQNPRHKITKRGQNVTFRCDPISEHNRLYWYRQTLGQGPEFLTYFQNEAQLEKSRLLSDRFSAERPKGSFSTLEIQRTEQGDSAMYLCASSLLLEGTDTQYFGPGTRLTVL.

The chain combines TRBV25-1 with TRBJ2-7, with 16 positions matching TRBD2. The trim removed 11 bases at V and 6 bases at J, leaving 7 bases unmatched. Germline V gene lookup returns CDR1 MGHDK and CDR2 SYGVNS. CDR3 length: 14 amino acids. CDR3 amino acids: CAAGTSGRASEQYF. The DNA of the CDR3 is TGTGCCGCTGGGACTAGCGGGAGGGCCAGCGAGCAGTACTTC.

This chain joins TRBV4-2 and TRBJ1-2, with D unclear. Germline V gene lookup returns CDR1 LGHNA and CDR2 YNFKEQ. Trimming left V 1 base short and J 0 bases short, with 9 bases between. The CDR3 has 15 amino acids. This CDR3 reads CASSQGGTTNYGYTF. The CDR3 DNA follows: TGTGCCAGCAGCCAAGGAGGTACGACTAACTATGGCTACACCTTC.

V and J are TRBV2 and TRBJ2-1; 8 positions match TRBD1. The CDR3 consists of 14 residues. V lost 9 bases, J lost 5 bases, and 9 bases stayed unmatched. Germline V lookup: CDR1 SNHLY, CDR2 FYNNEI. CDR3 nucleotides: TGTGCCAGGTCCTCGGGCAGGGGGCACAATGAGCAGTTCTTC. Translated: CARSSGRGHNEQFF.